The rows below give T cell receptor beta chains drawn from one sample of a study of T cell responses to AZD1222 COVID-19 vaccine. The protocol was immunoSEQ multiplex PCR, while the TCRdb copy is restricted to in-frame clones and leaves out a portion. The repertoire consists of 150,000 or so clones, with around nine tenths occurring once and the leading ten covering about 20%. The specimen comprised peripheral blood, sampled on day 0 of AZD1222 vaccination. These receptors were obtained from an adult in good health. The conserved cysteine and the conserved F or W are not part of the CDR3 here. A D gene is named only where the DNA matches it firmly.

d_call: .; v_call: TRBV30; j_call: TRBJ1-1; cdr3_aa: AWGRTEAF
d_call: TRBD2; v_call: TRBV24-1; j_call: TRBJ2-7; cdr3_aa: ATSGGRTSGSLGEEQY
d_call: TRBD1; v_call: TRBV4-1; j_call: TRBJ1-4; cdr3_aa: ASSPTGTGSANEKLF
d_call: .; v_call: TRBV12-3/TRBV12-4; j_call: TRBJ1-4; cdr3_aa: AVGVGWGKLF
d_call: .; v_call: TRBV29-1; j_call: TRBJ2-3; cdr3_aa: SVATGTDTQY
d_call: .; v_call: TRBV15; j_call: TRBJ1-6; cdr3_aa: ATSRDPTAILNSPLH
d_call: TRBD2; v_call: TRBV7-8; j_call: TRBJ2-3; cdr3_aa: ASSATSGSRTDTQY
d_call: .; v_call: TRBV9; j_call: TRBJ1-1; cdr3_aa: ASSGGMNTEAF
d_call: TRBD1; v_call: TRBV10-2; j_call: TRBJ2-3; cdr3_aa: ASSHGQGTDTQY
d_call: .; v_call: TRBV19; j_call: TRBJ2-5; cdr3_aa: ASKPHPYQETQY
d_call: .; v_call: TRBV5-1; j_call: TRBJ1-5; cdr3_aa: ASSLGSDSNQPQH
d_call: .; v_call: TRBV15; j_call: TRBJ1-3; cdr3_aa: ATSPRAPGNTIY
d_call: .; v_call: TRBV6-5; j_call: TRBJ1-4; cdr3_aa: ASSYSGRDQKLF
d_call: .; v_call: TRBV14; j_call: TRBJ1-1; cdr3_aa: ASSHYGSEAF
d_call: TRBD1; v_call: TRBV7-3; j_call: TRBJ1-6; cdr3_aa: ASSLGQGGNSPLH
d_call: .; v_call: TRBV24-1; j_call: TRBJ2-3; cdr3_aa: APLPALEPTDTQY